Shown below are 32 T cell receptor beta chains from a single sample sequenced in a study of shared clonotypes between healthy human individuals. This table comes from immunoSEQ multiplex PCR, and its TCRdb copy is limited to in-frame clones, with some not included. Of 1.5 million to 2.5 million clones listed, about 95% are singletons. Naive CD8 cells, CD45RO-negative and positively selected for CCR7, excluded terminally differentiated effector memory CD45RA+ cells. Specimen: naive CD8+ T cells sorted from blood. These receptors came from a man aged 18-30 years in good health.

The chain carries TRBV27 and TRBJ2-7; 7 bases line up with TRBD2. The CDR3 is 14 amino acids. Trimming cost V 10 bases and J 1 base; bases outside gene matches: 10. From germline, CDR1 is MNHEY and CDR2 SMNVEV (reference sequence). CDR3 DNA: TGTGCCATCTCCCCTCATAGCGGGTCCTACGAGCAGTACTTC. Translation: CAISPHSGSYEQYF.

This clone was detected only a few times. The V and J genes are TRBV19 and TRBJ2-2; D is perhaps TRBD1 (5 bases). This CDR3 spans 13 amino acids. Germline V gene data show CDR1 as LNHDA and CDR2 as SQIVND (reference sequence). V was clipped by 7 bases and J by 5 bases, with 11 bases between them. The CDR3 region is CASTQEGTGELFF. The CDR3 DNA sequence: TGTGCCAGTACACAGGAAGGGACCGGGGAGCTGTTTTTT.

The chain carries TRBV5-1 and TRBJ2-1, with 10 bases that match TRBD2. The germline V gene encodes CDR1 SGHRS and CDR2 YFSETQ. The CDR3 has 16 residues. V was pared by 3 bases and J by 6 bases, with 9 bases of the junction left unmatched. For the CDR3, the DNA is TGCGCCAGCAGCTGGAGCGGGGGGGCCTCGCCCAATGAGCAGTTCTTC. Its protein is CASSWSGGASPNEQFF.

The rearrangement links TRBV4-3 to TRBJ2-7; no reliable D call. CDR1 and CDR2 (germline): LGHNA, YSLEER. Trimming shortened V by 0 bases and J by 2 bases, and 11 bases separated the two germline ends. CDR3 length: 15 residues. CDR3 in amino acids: CASSQDMDSTYEQYF. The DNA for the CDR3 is TGCGCCAGCAGCCAAGATATGGATTCGACCTACGAGCAGTACTTC.

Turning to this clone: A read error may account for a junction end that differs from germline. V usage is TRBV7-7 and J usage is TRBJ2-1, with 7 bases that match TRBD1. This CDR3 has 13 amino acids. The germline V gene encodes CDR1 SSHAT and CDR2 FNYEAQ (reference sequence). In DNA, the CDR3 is TGTGCTAGCAGCTTTAACAGGGGATCTGAGCAGTTCTTC. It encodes CASSFNRGSEQFF.

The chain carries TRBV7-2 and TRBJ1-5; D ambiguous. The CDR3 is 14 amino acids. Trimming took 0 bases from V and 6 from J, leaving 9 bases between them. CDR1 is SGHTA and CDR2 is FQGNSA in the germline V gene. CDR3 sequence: CASSLAGVGQPQHF. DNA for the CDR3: TGTGCCAGCAGCTTAGCTGGGGTCGGTCAGCCCCAGCATTTT. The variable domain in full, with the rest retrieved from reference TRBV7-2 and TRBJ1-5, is GAGVSQSPSNKVTEKGKDVELRCDPISGHTALYWYRQSLGQGLEFLIYFQGNSAPDKSGLPSDRFSAERTGGSVSTLTIQRTQQEDSAVYLCASSLAGVGQPQHFGDGTRLSIL.

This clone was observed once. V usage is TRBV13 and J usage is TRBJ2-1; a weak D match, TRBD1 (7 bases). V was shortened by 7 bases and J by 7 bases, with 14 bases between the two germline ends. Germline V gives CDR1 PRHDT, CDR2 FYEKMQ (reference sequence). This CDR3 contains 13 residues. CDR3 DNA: TGTGCCAGCACCTGGACAGGAGGGAATGAGCAGTTCTTC. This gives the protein CASTWTGGNEQFF.

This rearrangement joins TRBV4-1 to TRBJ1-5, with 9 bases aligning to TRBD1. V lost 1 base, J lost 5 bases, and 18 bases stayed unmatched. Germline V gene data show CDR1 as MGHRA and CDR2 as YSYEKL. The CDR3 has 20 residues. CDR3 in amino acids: CASSQVPRTGEILGDQPQHF. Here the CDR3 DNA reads TGCGCCAGCAGCCAAGTACCAAGGACAGGGGAGATCCTGGGTGATCAGCCCCAGCATTTT.

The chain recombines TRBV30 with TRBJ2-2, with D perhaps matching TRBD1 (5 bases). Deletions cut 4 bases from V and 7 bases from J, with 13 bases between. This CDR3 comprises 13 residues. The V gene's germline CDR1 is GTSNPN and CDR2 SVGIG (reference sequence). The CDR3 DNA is TGTGCCTGGACCCTGGGGCTTGGCGGGGAGCTGTTTTTT. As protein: CAWTLGLGGELFF.

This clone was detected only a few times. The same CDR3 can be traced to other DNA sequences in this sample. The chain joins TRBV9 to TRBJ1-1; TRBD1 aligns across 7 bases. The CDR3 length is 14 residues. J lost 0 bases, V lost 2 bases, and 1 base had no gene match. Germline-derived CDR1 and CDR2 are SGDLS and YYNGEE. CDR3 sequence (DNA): TGTGCCAGCAGCGTGGGACAGATGAACACTGAAGCTTTCTTT. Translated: CASSVGQMNTEAFF.

CDR3 coding DNA: TGTGCCAGCAGCTTAGATGAGAGGCCTTTGGGGTTTACCCAGGATACGCAGTATTTT. This translates into CASSLDERPLGFTQDTQYF. This rearrangement joins TRBV11-2 to TRBJ2-3; D is undetermined. The CDR3 runs 19 residues. Trimming cost V 0 bases and J 6 bases, with 25 bases left between them. Germline assignment: CDR1 SGHAT and CDR2 FQNNGV.

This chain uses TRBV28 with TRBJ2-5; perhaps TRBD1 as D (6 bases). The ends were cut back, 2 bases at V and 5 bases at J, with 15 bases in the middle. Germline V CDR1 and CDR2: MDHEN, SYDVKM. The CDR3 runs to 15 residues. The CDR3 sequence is CASSLGRVRGETQYF. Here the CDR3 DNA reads TGTGCCAGCAGTTTAGGGCGGGTCAGGGGTGAGACCCAGTACTTC.

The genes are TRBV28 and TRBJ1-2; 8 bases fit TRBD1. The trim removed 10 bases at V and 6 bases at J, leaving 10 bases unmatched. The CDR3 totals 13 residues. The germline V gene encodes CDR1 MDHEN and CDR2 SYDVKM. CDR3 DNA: TGTGCCACGCGCTCAGGGGGCGCTAATGGCTACACCTTC. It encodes CATRSGGANGYTF.

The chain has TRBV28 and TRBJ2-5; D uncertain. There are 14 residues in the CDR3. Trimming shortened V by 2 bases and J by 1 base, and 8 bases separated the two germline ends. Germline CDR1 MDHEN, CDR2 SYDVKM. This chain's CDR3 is CASSLKQLQETQYF. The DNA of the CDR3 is TGTGCCAGCAGTTTAAAACAGCTCCAAGAGACCCAGTACTTC.

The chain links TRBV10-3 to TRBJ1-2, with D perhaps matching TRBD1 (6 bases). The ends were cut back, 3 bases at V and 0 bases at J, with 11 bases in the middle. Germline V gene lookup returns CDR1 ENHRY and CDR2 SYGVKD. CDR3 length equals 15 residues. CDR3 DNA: TGTGCCATCAGTGATTGGGACACCCCTAACTATGGCTACACCTTC. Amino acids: CAISDWDTPNYGYTF.

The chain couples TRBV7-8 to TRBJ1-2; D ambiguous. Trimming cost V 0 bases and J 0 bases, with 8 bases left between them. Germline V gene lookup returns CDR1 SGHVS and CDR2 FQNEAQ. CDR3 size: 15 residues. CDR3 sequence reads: CASSLAETTNYGYTF. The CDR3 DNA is TGTGCCAGCAGCTTAGCGGAGACAACTAACTATGGCTACACCTTC.

The CDR3 nucleotides read TGCGCCAGCAGCCAAGTTAAACAGGGAACGTACACTGAAGCTTTCTTT. It codes for CASSQVKQGTYTEAFF. The chain carries TRBV4-3 and TRBJ1-1, with D perhaps TRBD1 (6 bases). Trimming pared 1 base from V and 3 bases from J, leaving 15 bases between. There are 16 residues in the CDR3. Germline values: CDR1 LGHNA, CDR2 YSLEER.

CDR3 DNA sequence: TGTGCCAGCAGTTTCCGGGGGGGGAGGTACGAGCAGTACTTC. Its translation: CASSFRGGRYEQYF. The gene calls are TRBV27 and TRBJ2-7; 8 nucleotides line up with TRBD2. The J segment lost 4 bases and the V segment lost 3 bases, leaving 5 bases of the junction unmatched. The CDR3 is 14 residues long. Germline V lookup: CDR1 MNHEY, CDR2 SMNVEV (reference sequence).

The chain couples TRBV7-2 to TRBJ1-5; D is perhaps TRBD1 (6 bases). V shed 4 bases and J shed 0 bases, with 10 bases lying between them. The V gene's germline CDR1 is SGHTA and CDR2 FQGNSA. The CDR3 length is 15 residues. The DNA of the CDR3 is TGTGCCAGCAGCTCTCGGGACACTAGCAATCAGCCCCAGCATTTT. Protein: CASSSRDTSNQPQHF.

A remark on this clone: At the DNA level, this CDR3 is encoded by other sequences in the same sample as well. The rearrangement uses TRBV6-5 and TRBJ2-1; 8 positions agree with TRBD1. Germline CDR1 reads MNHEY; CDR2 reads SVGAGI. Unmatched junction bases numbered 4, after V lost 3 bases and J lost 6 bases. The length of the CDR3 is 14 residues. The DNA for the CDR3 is TGTGCCAGCAGTTATGGACAGGGAACCAATGAGCAGTTCTTC. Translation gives CASSYGQGTNEQFF.

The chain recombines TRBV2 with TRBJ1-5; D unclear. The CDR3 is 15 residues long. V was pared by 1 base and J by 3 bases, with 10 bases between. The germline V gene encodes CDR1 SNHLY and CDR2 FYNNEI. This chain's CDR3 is CASSEVAPHNQPQHF. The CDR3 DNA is TGTGCCAGCAGTGAAGTAGCCCCCCACAATCAGCCCCAGCATTTT. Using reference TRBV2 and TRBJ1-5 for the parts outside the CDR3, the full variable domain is EPEVTQTPSHQVTQMGQEVILRCVPISNHLYFYWYRQILGQKVEFLVSFYNNEISEKSEIFDDQFSVERPDGSNFTLKIRSTKLEDSAMYFCASSEVAPHNQPQHFGDGTRLSIL.

DNA of the CDR3: TGTGCCGTCAGACCCCGGGACAGGACCGTATACGAGCAGTACTTC. Residues: CAVRPRDRTVYEQYF. This chain links TRBV2 with TRBJ2-7, with 8 bases matching TRBD1. The V gene's germline CDR1 is SNHLY and CDR2 FYNNEI. J gave up 4 bases and V 11 bases, and 16 bases lay outside the gene matches. The CDR3 length is 15 residues.

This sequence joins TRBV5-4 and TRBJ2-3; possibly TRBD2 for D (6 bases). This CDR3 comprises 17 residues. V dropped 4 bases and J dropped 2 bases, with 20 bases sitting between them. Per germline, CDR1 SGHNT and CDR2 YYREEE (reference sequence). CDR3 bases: TGTGCCAGCAGCCCTGGGAGGTTAGACCACCCCACAGATACGCAGTATTTT. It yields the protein CASSPGRLDHPTDTQYF.

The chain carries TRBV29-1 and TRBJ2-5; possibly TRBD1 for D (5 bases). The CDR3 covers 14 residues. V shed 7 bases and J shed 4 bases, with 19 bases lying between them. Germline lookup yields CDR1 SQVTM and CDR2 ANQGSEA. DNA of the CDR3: TGCAGCGCCGAGGAAGCAGGGCGGTTAGAGACCCAGTACTTC. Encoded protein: CSAEEAGRLETQYF.

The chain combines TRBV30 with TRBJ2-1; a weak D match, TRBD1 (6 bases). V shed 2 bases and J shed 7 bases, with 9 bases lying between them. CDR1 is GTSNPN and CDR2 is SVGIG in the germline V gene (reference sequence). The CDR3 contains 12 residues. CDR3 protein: CAWSLGQNEQFF. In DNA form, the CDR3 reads TGTGCCTGGAGTCTCGGACAGAATGAGCAGTTCTTC.

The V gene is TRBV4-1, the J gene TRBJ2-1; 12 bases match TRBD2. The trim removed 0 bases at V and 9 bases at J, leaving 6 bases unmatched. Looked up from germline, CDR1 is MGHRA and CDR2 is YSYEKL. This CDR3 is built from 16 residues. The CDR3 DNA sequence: TGCGCCAGCAGCCAAGAGGAGACTAGCGGGGGATTTGAGCAGTTCTTC. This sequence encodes CASSQEETSGGFEQFF.

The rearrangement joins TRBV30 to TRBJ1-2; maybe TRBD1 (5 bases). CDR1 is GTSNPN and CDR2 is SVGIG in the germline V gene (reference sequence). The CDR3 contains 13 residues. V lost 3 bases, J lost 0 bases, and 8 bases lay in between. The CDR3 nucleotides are TGTGCCTGGAGGGGGCGGCCTAACTATGGCTACACCTTC. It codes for CAWRGRPNYGYTF. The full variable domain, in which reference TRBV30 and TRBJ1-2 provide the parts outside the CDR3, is SQTIHQWPATLVQPVGSPLSLECTVEGTSNPNLYWYRQAAGRGLQLLFYSVGIGQISSEVPQNLSASRPQDRQFILSSKKLLLSDSGFYLCAWRGRPNYGYTFGSGTRLTVV.

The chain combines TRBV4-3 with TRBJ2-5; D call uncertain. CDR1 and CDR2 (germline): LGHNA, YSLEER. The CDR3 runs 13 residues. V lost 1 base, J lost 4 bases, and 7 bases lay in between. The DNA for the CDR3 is TGCGCCAGCAGCCAAGTTTCCGGAGAGACCCAGTACTTC. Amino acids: CASSQVSGETQYF.

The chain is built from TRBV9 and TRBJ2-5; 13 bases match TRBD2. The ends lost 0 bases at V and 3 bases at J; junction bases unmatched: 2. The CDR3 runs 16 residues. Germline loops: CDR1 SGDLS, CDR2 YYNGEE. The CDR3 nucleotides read TGTGCCAGCAGCGTAGGGGGACTAGCGGGAAAAGAGACCCAGTACTTC. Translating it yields CASSVGGLAGKETQYF. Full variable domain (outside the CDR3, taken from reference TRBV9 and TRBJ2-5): DSGVTQTPKHLITATGQRVTLRCSPRSGDLSVYWYQQSLDQGLQFLIQYYNGEERAKGNILERFSAQQFPDLHSELNLSSLELGDSALYFCASSVGGLAGKETQYFGPGTRLLVL.

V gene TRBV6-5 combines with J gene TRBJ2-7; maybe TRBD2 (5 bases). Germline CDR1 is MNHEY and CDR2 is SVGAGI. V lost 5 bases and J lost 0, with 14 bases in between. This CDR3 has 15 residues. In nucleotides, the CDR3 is TGTGCCAGCAGTCCGGACTTAAACCACTCCTACGAGCAGTACTTC. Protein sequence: CASSPDLNHSYEQYF.

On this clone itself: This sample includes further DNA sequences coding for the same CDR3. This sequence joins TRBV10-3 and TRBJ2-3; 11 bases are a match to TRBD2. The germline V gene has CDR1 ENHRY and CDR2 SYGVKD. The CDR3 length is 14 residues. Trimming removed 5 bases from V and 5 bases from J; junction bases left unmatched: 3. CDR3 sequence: CAISLAGGLDTQYF. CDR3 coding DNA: TGTGCCATCAGTCTAGCGGGGGGTTTAGATACGCAGTATTTT.

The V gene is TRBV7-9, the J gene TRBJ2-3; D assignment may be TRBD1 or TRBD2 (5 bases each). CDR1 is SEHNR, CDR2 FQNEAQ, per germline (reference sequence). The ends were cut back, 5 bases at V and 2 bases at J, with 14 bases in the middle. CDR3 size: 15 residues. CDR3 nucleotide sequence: TGTGCCAGCAGCCCCGGGACGAAGGACACAGATACGCAGTATTTT. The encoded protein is CASSPGTKDTDTQYF.